This T cell receptor beta chain was sequenced in a study of cytotoxic CD8 clonotypes in ibrutinib-treated CLL (dated by TCRdb to the early 2020s). Regarding the study in general: The cohort was composed of some twelve relapsed/refractory and around 15 treatment-naive patients; IGHV unmutated status was identified in 17 to 18 patients. Cryopreserved peripheral blood mononuclear cells were obtained before treatment, at response, and at either sustained remission or disease progression. An average of about 250,000 productive templates and roughly 94,000 productive rearrangements was obtained per sample. Patients were still on ibrutinib when every remission and progressive disease sample was collected. The response samples were drawn at a median of 12 months into treatment, with a range of roughly 6 to 40 months. Longitudinal samples were available for about 30% of the 86 trial participants. Partial responses were observed in roughly 24 patients and complete responses in 2; after a median follow-up of 68 months, remission was maintained in approximately 15 patients and progression was observed in roughly 12.

Comment on this clone: It has no known antigen specificity. One base away there is no much larger clone; base qualities are not given.

The sample's time point, from its label and the paper: progressive disease on ibrutinib. For TCR beta library preparation, roughly 2.1 micrograms of genomic DNA was extracted from cryopreserved PBMCs. Longitudinal blood samples from CLL patients on ibrutinib monotherapy underwent high-throughput TCR beta sequencing. The patients took part in an open-label, single-center phase 2 trial of ibrutinib monotherapy. Here is what the overall study found, with its caveats: Public clonotypes were rare and either shrank or stayed stable during treatment, and the rise in clonality at ibrutinib response reflected expansion of private clonotypes. Clonality rose at ibrutinib response, remained stable during sustained remission, and dropped back toward baseline at progression. Baseline clonality exceeded that of age-matched healthy donors and correlated strongly with circulating CD8+ T-cell counts. Lymph node repertoires were not examined, and the timing of sampling was not matched between patients in sustained remission and those whose disease progressed.

From the germline V gene (reference sequence), CDR1 is MNHNY and CDR2 is SVGAGI. The germline V and J ends show losses of 7 bases and 1 base respectively, and no gene match explains 6 bases of the junction. Spanning cysteine to phenylalanine, the CDR3 consists of 15 amino acids. Only the CDR3 DNA is retained, 45 bases long and in frame from the first base. The goal of deep resolution MiSeq sequencing was a depth between 1 in 1 million and 1 in 200,000 T cells, and coverage averaged 10x per clonotype. The immunoSEQ hsTCRB Kit was used to generate TCR beta libraries. Processing in the source paper ran as follows. ImmunoSEQ Data Assistant and ImmunoSEQ Analyzer were used for data analysis, and V, D and J genes were assigned according to IMGT definitions. Clonality was computed as one minus normalized Shannon entropy of productive rearrangement frequencies, ranging from 0 to 1. Only overrepresented clonotypes making up at least 0.05% of the repertoire of each patient were included in the public clonotype analysis. Some 13 age-matched healthy donor repertoires from immuneACCESS served as clonality controls. What TCRdb holds here is the immuneACCESS table cut down to in-frame rearrangements. Part of the clones is not present; checked against another copy, under half of the missing clones reflect an unresolved V gene, and the others are unexplained. D and trimming come from the DNA, and the V and J calls and clone size come from that table. The sample includes 52,000 or so clones, with roughly 58% observed a single time. Roughly a quarter of the sample goes to the ten largest clones.

The receptor's source is a human donor with chronic lymphocytic leukemia. The chain was built from TRBV6-6 and TRBJ2-7; a stretch of 11 junction bases matches TRBD2. Sample: PBMCs, taken at disease progression, from a patient treated with ibrutinib. In nucleotides, the sequence is TGTGCCAGCATCGGGGGACTAGCGGAGTCCTACGAGCAGTACTTC. This encodes CASIGGLAESYEQYF.